These 11 T cell receptor beta chains were sequenced from one sample in a study of immune evolution from preneoplasia to lung adenocarcinoma. Libraries were prepared by immunoSEQ multiplex PCR; TCRdb keeps only in-frame clonotypes and omits some of them. The sample has roughly 13,000 clones, 80% seen once. Material for sequencing was FFPE minimally invasive lung adenocarcinoma tissue. The origin of the receptors is a person aged 65-85 years with lung adenocarcinoma.

V is TRBV30 and J is TRBJ2-5; the D call may be TRBD1 or TRBD2 (5 bases each). Germline values: CDR1 GTSNPN, CDR2 SVGIG (reference sequence). This CDR3 is built from 12 residues. Deletions cut 3 bases from V and 4 bases from J, with 9 bases between. The CDR3 here is CAWSRDRETQYF. The CDR3 nucleotides read TGTGCCTGGAGCCGGGACCGAGAGACCCAGTACTTC.

This clone was counted only a few times. This chain joins TRBV19 and TRBJ2-1, with 9 bases that match TRBD2. In germline, CDR1 is LNHDA, CDR2 SQIVND (reference sequence). The CDR3 totals 15 residues. Trimming at V came to 3 bases and at J to 9 bases, leaving 9 bases not matched to a gene. The CDR3: CASSMAASGVGEQFF. The CDR3 DNA is TGTGCCAGTAGTATGGCGGCTAGCGGGGTGGGTGAGCAGTTCTTC.

The gene calls are TRBV13 and TRBJ1-1; D gene ambiguous. Germline values: CDR1 PRHDT, CDR2 FYEKMQ (reference sequence). V gave up 8 bases and J gave up 1 base, with 11 bases separating them. There are 13 residues in the CDR3. CDR3 loop: CASARPPNTEAFF. The CDR3 DNA is TGTGCCAGCGCCCGGCCCCCGAACACTGAAGCTTTCTTT.

The rearrangement joins TRBV18 to TRBJ1-5, with 8 bases matching TRBD1. Germline V gives CDR1 KGHSH, CDR2 LQKENI. The CDR3 runs to 15 residues. The V and J ends lost 3 bases and 7 bases, in that order; junction bases with no gene match: 8. The CDR3, as DNA: TGTGCCAGCTCACCCTCGCAGGGGGCGGGCCAGCCCCAGCATTTT. Protein sequence: CASSPSQGAGQPQHF.

This clone was seen a few times. This rearrangement joins TRBV7-3 to TRBJ2-3; D is undetermined. Trimming removed 2 bases from V and 2 bases from J, with 8 bases in between. The CDR3 consists of 14 residues. Germline-derived CDR1 and CDR2 are SGHTA and FQGTGA. DNA of the CDR3: TGTGCCAGCAGCTTATCAGCATACACAGATACGCAGTATTTT. It encodes CASSLSAYTDTQYF.

The gene calls are TRBV30 and TRBJ1-2; a possible D gene is TRBD1 (6 bases). Trimming pared 3 bases from V and 1 base from J, leaving 12 bases between. There are 14 residues in the CDR3. Germline V gene sequence: CDR1 GTSNPN, CDR2 SVGIG (reference sequence). The CDR3, as DNA: TGTGCCTGGAGCACCGGGACACATAACTATGGCTACACCTTC. Translating gives CAWSTGTHNYGYTF. The full variable domain, completed using reference TRBV30 and TRBJ1-2, is SQTIHQWPATLVQPVGSPLSLECTVEGTSNPNLYWYRQAAGRGLQLLFYSVGIGQISSEVPQNLSASRPQDRQFILSSKKLLLSDSGFYLCAWSTGTHNYGYTFGSGTRLTVV.

The chain is built from TRBV5-1 and TRBJ2-3; 10 nucleotides agree with TRBD2. There are 13 residues in the CDR3. The V gene's germline CDR1 is SGHRS and CDR2 YFSETQ. Germline trimming cut 7 bases from V and 4 bases from J; bases unmatched to any gene: 3. DNA for the CDR3: TGCGCCAGCTCTAGCGGGGGACCAGATACGCAGTATTTT. Translated, it gives CASSSGGPDTQYF.

This sequence joins TRBV4-1 and TRBJ1-4; D remains unclear. Germline values: CDR1 MGHRA, CDR2 YSYEKL. Trimming left V 0 bases short and J 7 bases short, with 12 bases between. This CDR3 has 15 amino acids. CDR3 protein: CASSQEPGVGEKLFF. The CDR3, as DNA: TGCGCCAGCAGCCAAGAACCCGGAGTTGGTGAAAAACTGTTTTTT.

Comment on this clone: Relative to the germline gene, one junction end is altered; a read error may explain this. V gene TRBV6-1 combines with J gene TRBJ1-4; no reliable D call. The CDR3 is 13 residues long. CDR1 is MNHNS, CDR2 SASEGT, per germline. CDR3 in amino acids: CACRRETNEKLFF. In DNA form, the CDR3 reads TGTGCCTGCAGGCGGGAGACTAATGAAAAACTGTTTTTT.

V and J are TRBV5-1 and TRBJ1-2; weak D call: TRBD1 (5 bases). The CDR3 extends over 14 amino acids. Germline V lookup: CDR1 SGHRS, CDR2 YFSETQ. V shed 4 bases and J shed 8 bases, with 18 bases lying between them. The CDR3 spells CASSRRGVEGGYTF. The CDR3 nucleotides read TGCGCCAGCAGCAGGCGCGGGGTCGAGGGGGGCTACACCTTC.

The J gene is TRBJ1-6, the V gene TRBV11-2; D not resolved. Germline CDR1 is SGHAT and CDR2 is FQNNGV. The CDR3 extends over 13 amino acids. Trimming removed 1 base at V and 8 bases at J, with 6 bases between. CDR3 sequence (DNA): TGTGCCAGCAGCTTAGGAGGCCATTCACCCCTCCACTTT. Its protein product is CASSLGGHSPLHF.